This note documents a single TCR beta chain sequence. At one of its ends the junction is not consistent with the germline gene, which may arise from a read error. This specimen comes from a study of blood T cell repertoires in COVID-19. On the study more broadly: The cDNA or gDNA used as material had been derived from T cells, B-cell-depleted T cells, or PBMCs.

Germline CDR1 reads SGHDN; CDR2 reads FVKESK. The CDR3 covers 17 residues. Participants spanned ages about 18 to 95 years and resided in 20 to 25 US areas. Clones were read by immunoSEQ multiplex PCR, and TCRdb kept only the in-frame ones, dropping some. This table holds approximately 140,000 clones, around 82% found once. Sequencing was done on a sample of PBMCs or T cells enriched from blood (not recorded which). The J gene is TRBJ1-2, the V gene TRBV14; D not resolved. The source is a man aged 35-49 years with acute COVID-19. Written as DNA, the CDR3 is TGTACCAGCAGCCAAGATAAACTGGGCTTTCCAAACTATGGCTACACCTTC. Protein product: CTSSQDKLGFPNYGYTF.